This T cell receptor beta chain is drawn from a study of cytomegalovirus exposure and HLA in healthy donors. The wider study: Findings of an earlier analysis included around 100 million unique TCR beta sequences from roughly 190 million T cells. Notes on the study in general: Available immune exposure information covered CMV serostatus only.

Each donor was nominally healthy when sampled (though unrecorded immune exposures were likely). The CDR3 length is 16 residues. In germline, CDR1 is SGHRS, CDR2 YFSETQ. The V end lost 4 bases, the J end lost 0 bases, and 16 bases lay between the germline ends. Worth noting for this clone: What it binds is not known.

PCR primers comprised 60 Vbeta and 13 Jbeta primers. As originally analysed: Counted up in a later analysis, unique TCR beta chains came to some 72 million, with roughly 11 million shared. The table came from immunoSEQ multiplex PCR; TCRdb's copy has only in-frame clones and leaves some out. V, J and clone size reflect that table, while D and trimming were determined from the DNA. The sample holds hundreds of thousands of clones, roughly 79% seen once. The specimen was PBMCs. The J gene is TRBJ1-1, the V gene TRBV5-1; TRBD1 might be the D (6 bases). The TCR originated in a male donor in good health and CMV-seronegative. As DNA, the CDR3 is TGCGCCAGCAGCCCCAAACCGGGACACCTGAACACTGAAGCTTTCTTT. It specifies CASSPKPGHLNTEAFF. The full variable domain, in which reference TRBV5-1 and TRBJ1-1 provide the parts outside the CDR3, is KAGVTQTPRYLIKTRGQQVTLSCSPISGHRSVSWYQQTPGQGLQFLFEYFSETQRNKGNFPGRFSGRQFSNSRSEMNVSTLELGDSALYLCASSPKPGHLNTEAFFGQGTRLTVV.